The T cell receptor beta chain described here comes from a study of Graves' ophthalmopathy and Graves' hyperthyroidism. Study-wide results and caveats: Most thyroid clonotypes expanded beyond 0.001 frequency were also found in blood.

There are many counts of this clonotype. Its matching antigen is unknown. Hyperthyroidism patients had new diagnoses, durations under 2 months, and ages of 18 to 65. Other autoimmune disease, uncontrolled infection, pregnancy and lactation led to exclusion. Trimming removed 1 base at V and 7 bases at J, with 14 bases between. Germline-derived CDR1 and CDR2 are SGHTA and FQGNSA. The CDR3 runs 14 residues. TCR beta CDR3 regions were amplified from RNA transcripts. Investigators did first-round RT-PCR with HTBI primers, then second-round multiplex PCR. MiXCR, run by TCRdb on the multiplex PCR reads, gives a single entry per CDR3 protein. The table lists about 370,000 distinct CDR3 sequences, about 17% of them singletons, with roughly 2.6% in the top ten.

The sample consisted of peripheral blood. V and J are TRBV7-2 and TRBJ2-7; TRBD1 might be the D (5 bases). The receptor's source is an adult woman with stable Graves' hyperthyroidism. Written as DNA, the CDR3 is TGTGCCAGCAGCTTAGTTACACAGCCAGGGGAGCAGTACTTC. Its translation: CASSLVTQPGEQYF.